The 23 T cell receptor beta chains given below trace back to one sample, sequenced in a study of glioma-infiltrating T cells after dendritic cell vaccination. Libraries were prepared by immunoSEQ multiplex PCR; TCRdb keeps only in-frame clonotypes and omits some of them. The table lists under 100,000 clones, approximately 81% of them singletons, with 2.5% to 3.5% in the top ten. Sample: blood, taken before dendritic cell vaccination. Source of these receptors: a human donor with glioblastoma.

This clone came up once. The V and J genes are TRBV11-2 and TRBJ2-1; D is possibly TRBD2 (6 bases). This CDR3 comprises 14 residues. Germline V CDR1 and CDR2: SGHAT, FQNNGV. Trimming removed 1 base at V and 8 bases at J, with 12 bases between. The CDR3 DNA reads TGTGCCAGCAGCTTAGGGCGGGGAGACTATGAGCAGTTCTTC. This gives the protein CASSLGRGDYEQFF.

The chain joins TRBV18 to TRBJ2-7; the match to TRBD2 covers 11 bases. Germline V gene lookup returns CDR1 KGHSH and CDR2 LQKENI. The CDR3 is 15 residues long. The J segment lost 2 bases and the V segment lost 6 bases, leaving 6 bases of the junction unmatched. The CDR3 nucleotides are TGTGCCAGCTCCCGCGGGACTAGCGGACCCTACGAGCAGTACTTC. Encoded protein: CASSRGTSGPYEQYF.

The V gene is TRBV29-1, the J gene TRBJ2-3, with D tentatively TRBD2 (5 bases). Trimming shortened V by 3 bases and J by 6 bases, and 10 bases separated the two germline ends. Germline V lookup: CDR1 SQVTM, CDR2 ANQGSEA. The CDR3 has 12 residues. The CDR3 reads CSVDRGRDTQYF. The CDR3 DNA reads TGCAGCGTTGATCGGGGTCGGGATACGCAGTATTTT.

The genes are TRBV5-1 and TRBJ2-2; D possibly corresponds to TRBD1 (6 bases). Germline lookup yields CDR1 SGHRS and CDR2 YFSETQ. The V gene lost 4 bases and the J gene lost 4 bases, with 17 bases spanning the gap. The CDR3 is made up of 16 amino acids. The CDR3 DNA sequence: TGCGCCAGCAGCATTGGGACCGGGACAACCACCGGGGAGCTGTTTTTT. It yields the protein CASSIGTGTTTGELFF. Full variable domain (rest looked up from reference TRBV5-1 and TRBJ2-2): KAGVTQTPRYLIKTRGQQVTLSCSPISGHRSVSWYQQTPGQGLQFLFEYFSETQRNKGNFPGRFSGRQFSNSRSEMNVSTLELGDSALYLCASSIGTGTTTGELFFGEGSRLTVL.

This sequence joins TRBV5-1 and TRBJ2-5; 7 nucleotides agree with TRBD2. Germline CDR1 and CDR2: SGHRS and YFSETQ. Trimming cost V 1 base and J 2 bases; bases outside gene matches: 5. The CDR3 contains 15 residues. The CDR3 bases are TGCGCCAGCAGCTTGTTAGGGACTACTCAAGAGACCCAGTACTTC. This codes for CASSLLGTTQETQYF.

CDR3 coding DNA: TGTGCCAGTAGTATGCTGGACAGCTATGGCTACACCTTC. Translated: CASSMLDSYGYTF. The rearrangement links TRBV19 to TRBJ1-2, with D possibly TRBD1 on 6 matching bases. Trimming removed 3 bases from V and 4 bases from J, with 9 bases in between. CDR1 LNHDA and CDR2 SQIVND come from the germline V gene (reference sequence). The CDR3 has 13 amino acids.

This chain joins TRBV9 and TRBJ1-1; possible D gene TRBD1, 6 bases. Germline V gene lookup returns CDR1 SGDLS and CDR2 YYNGEE. This CDR3 region has 12 residues. Trimming cost V 5 bases and J 2 bases, with 7 bases left between them. The DNA of the CDR3 is TGTGCCAGCAGAGGGGGAAACACTGAAGCTTTCTTT. This translates into CASRGGNTEAFF.

This clone has only a few counts. J is TRBJ1-5 and V is TRBV18; D uncertain. Germline CDR1 and CDR2: KGHSH and LQKENI. The CDR3 runs to 13 residues. Deletions cut 5 bases from V and 3 bases from J, with 8 bases between. DNA of the CDR3: TGTGCCAGCTCAGGGCAGTCCAATCAGCCCCAGCATTTT. Its protein product is CASSGQSNQPQHF.

A single count supports this clone. This chain links TRBV5-4 with TRBJ2-3, with D unresolved. The CDR3 has 15 amino acids. The ends were cut back, 4 bases at V and 4 bases at J, with 16 bases in the middle. Germline V gives CDR1 SGHNT, CDR2 YYREEE (reference sequence). For the CDR3, the DNA is TGTGCCAGCAGCACCACCGTGGGCTCTTCAGATACGCAGTATTTT. This sequence encodes CASSTTVGSSDTQYF.

This chain joins TRBV7-9 and TRBJ1-2, with TRBD1 as a possible D gene (5 bases). V lost 1 base to trimming and J lost 2 bases, with 8 bases between them. Germline assignment: CDR1 SEHNR and CDR2 FQNEAQ (reference sequence). CDR3 length: 14 residues. CDR3 protein: CASSLVSGNYGYTF. DNA of the CDR3: TGTGCCAGCAGCTTAGTATCAGGGAACTATGGCTACACCTTC.

V usage is TRBV6-6 and J usage is TRBJ1-5; perhaps TRBD1 as D (6 bases). The CDR3 runs to 15 residues. V dropped 0 bases and J dropped 1 base, with 7 bases sitting between them. From germline, CDR1 is MNHNY and CDR2 SVGAGI (reference sequence). The CDR3 is CASSYSGASNQPQHF. Here the CDR3 DNA reads TGTGCCAGCAGTTACTCGGGGGCGAGCAATCAGCCCCAGCATTTT.

The chain couples TRBV25-1 to TRBJ1-1, with TRBD1 identical over 7 bases. Germline CDR1 and CDR2: MGHDK and SYGVNS. The CDR3 covers 13 residues. Trimming at V came to 4 bases and at J to 4 bases, leaving 3 bases not matched to a gene. CDR3 protein: CASSVSGGTEAFF. CDR3 nucleotide sequence: TGTGCCAGCAGTGTCTCAGGGGGCACTGAAGCTTTCTTT. Variable domain in full (rest from reference TRBV25-1 and TRBJ1-1): EADIYQTPRYLVIGTGKKITLECSQTMGHDKMYWYQQDPGMELHLIHYSYGVNSTEKGDLSSESTVSRIRTEHFPLTLESARPSHTSQYLCASSVSGGTEAFFGQGTRLTVV.

This chain uses TRBV25-1 with TRBJ2-5; 7 bases are shared with TRBD1. Germline V gene data show CDR1 as MGHDK and CDR2 as SYGVNS. The V gene end was trimmed by 7 bases and the J gene end by 5 bases; junction bases not matched to a gene: 7. This CDR3 region has 13 residues. The CDR3 loop is CASNPGTVETQYF. The CDR3 DNA follows: TGTGCCAGCAACCCAGGGACAGTGGAGACCCAGTACTTC.

The chain is built from TRBV5-1 and TRBJ2-7; 7 bases match TRBD2. Looked up from germline, CDR1 is SGHRS and CDR2 is YFSETQ. CDR3 length: 14 residues. Germline trimming cut 1 base from V and 5 bases from J; bases unmatched to any gene: 6. CDR3: CASSLSRGENEQYF. CDR3 DNA: TGCGCCAGCAGCTTGTCACGGGGGGAGAACGAGCAGTACTTC. Full variable domain (outside the CDR3, taken from reference TRBV5-1 and TRBJ2-7): KAGVTQTPRYLIKTRGQQVTLSCSPISGHRSVSWYQQTPGQGLQFLFEYFSETQRNKGNFPGRFSGRQFSNSRSEMNVSTLELGDSALYLCASSLSRGENEQYFGPGTRLTVT.

V gene TRBV9 combines with J gene TRBJ1-1, with D uncertain. This CDR3 has 12 amino acids. V was pared by 2 bases and J by 8 bases, with 10 bases between. Germline V gene sequence: CDR1 SGDLS, CDR2 YYNGEE. The DNA for the CDR3 is TGTGCCAGCAGCGTCGACTCCCGGGAAGCTTTCTTT. Translating gives CASSVDSREAFF.

The chain carries TRBV15 and TRBJ2-5, with 7 bases lining up with TRBD1. This CDR3 is 13 amino acids long. V lost 5 bases and J lost 4; bases outside the gene matches: 4. Germline V gene sequence: CDR1 LNHNV, CDR2 YYDKDF (reference sequence). The CDR3: CATSRYRGETQYF. In nucleotides, the CDR3 is TGTGCCACCAGCCGATACAGGGGAGAGACCCAGTACTTC. The whole variable domain, filled in from reference TRBV15 and TRBJ2-5, reads DAMVIQNPRYQVTQFGKPVTLSCSQTLNHNVMYWYQQKSSQAPKLLFHYYDKDFNNEADTPDNFQSRRPNTSFCFLDIRSPGLGDTAMYLCATSRYRGETQYFGPGTRLLVL.

This clone was observed once. The rearrangement joins TRBV6-1 to TRBJ2-5, with a weak D call TRBD1 (6 bases). The germline gives CDR1 MNHNS, CDR2 SASEGT. The ends were cut back, 11 bases at V and 3 bases at J, with 16 bases in the middle. The CDR3 loop spans 13 amino acids. CDR3 protein: CAYRLRTEETQYF. The CDR3 nucleotides read TGTGCCTACCGCCTCCGGACAGAAGAGACCCAGTACTTC.

This chain joins TRBV7-9 and TRBJ2-3; D possibly corresponds to TRBD1 (5 bases). The V end was cut by 1 base, the J end by 4 bases, with 12 bases between. Germline V gene lookup returns CDR1 SEHNR and CDR2 FQNEAQ (reference sequence). The CDR3 has 15 amino acids. This CDR3 is CASSLGGQGSDTQYF. CDR3 coding DNA: TGTGCCAGCAGCTTAGGTGGGCAGGGTTCAGATACGCAGTATTTT.

The chain couples TRBV4-1 to TRBJ1-5; 7 positions match TRBD1. CDR1 and CDR2 from the germline V gene are MGHRA and YSYEKL. The V segment lost 4 bases and the J segment 1 base; nucleotides outside the gene matches: 4. The CDR3 length is 15 residues. The DNA of the CDR3 is TGCGCCAGCAGCCTATCGACAGGGAGCAATCAGCCCCAGCATTTT. Protein sequence: CASSLSTGSNQPQHF.

This chain uses TRBV4-1 with TRBJ2-7; TRBD2 agrees at 15 bases. CDR1 and CDR2 from the germline V gene are MGHRA and YSYEKL. The junction had 3 bases not matched to a gene; V was cut back by 3 bases and J by 0 bases. The CDR3 contains 17 residues. The CDR3 region has the DNA TGCGCCAGCAGCCACGGGACTAGCGGGAGGTCCTCCTACGAGCAGTACTTC. It translates to CASSHGTSGRSSYEQYF.

This chain links TRBV2 with TRBJ2-7; 9 nucleotides match TRBD2. Germline lookup yields CDR1 SNHLY and CDR2 FYNNEI. The V gene end was trimmed by 7 bases and the J gene end by 5 bases; junction bases not matched to a gene: 9. The CDR3 consists of 14 residues. The chain's CDR3 is CASTGGGGRNEQYF. CDR3 bases: TGTGCCAGCACCGGCGGGGGGGGTAGGAACGAGCAGTACTTC. Looking up the rest from reference TRBV2 and TRBJ2-7 gives the full variable domain: EPEVTQTPSHQVTQMGQEVILRCVPISNHLYFYWYRQILGQKVEFLVSFYNNEISEKSEIFDDQFSVERPDGSNFTLKIRSTKLEDSAMYFCASTGGGGRNEQYFGPGTRLTVT.

This chain links TRBV7-2 with TRBJ2-1, with 15 bases lining up with TRBD2. The CDR3 contains 18 residues. J lost 5 bases, V lost 5 bases, and 10 bases had no gene match. The V gene's germline CDR1 is SGHTA and CDR2 FQGNSA. The CDR3 protein is CASSPGTSGRLGDNEQFF. The CDR3 bases are TGTGCCAGCAGCCCCGGGACTAGCGGGAGGCTCGGCGACAATGAGCAGTTCTTC.

The chain joins TRBV5-4 to TRBJ2-2, with TRBD2 matching over 12 bases. The CDR3 contains 17 residues. V lost 4 bases, J lost 6 bases, and 10 bases stayed unmatched. Germline V gene sequence: CDR1 SGHNT, CDR2 YYREEE (reference sequence). CDR3 sequence: CASSRPTSGRSAGELFF. In DNA form, the CDR3 reads TGTGCCAGCAGCCGCCCCACTAGCGGGAGGTCCGCCGGGGAGCTGTTTTTT.